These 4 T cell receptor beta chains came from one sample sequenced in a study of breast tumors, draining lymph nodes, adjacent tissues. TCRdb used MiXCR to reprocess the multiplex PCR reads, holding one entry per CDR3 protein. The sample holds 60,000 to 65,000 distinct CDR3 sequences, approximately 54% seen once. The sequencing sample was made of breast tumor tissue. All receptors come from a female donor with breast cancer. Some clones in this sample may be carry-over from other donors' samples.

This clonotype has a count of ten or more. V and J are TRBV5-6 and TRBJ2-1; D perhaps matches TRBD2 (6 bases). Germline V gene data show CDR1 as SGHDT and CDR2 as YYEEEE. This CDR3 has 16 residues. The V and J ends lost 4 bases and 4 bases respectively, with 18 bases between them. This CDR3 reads CASSRGWRRDYNEQFF. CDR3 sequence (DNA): TGTGCCAGCAGCCGAGGGTGGCGGCGGGATTACAATGAGCAGTTCTTC.

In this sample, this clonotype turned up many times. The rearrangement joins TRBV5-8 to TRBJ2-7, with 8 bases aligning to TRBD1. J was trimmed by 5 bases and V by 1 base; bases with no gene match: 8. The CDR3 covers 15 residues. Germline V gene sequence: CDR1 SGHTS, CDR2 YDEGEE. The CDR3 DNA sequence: TGTGCCAGCAGCTTGATGGCGACAGGGGAAGACGAGCAGTACTTC. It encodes CASSLMATGEDEQYF.

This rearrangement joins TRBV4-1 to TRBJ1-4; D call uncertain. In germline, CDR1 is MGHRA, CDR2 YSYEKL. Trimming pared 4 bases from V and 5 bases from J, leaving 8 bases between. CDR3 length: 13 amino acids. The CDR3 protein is CASSPPGNEKLFF. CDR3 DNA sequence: TGCGCCAGCAGCCCCCCGGGGAATGAAAAACTGTTTTTT.

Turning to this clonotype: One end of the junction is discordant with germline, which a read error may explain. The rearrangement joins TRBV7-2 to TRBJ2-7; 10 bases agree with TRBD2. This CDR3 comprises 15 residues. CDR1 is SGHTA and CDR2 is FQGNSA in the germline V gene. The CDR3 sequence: CASSLGSGGTYEQHF. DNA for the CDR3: TGTGCCAGCAGCTTAGGTAGCGGGGGGACCTACGAGCAGCACTTC.